Included here is one TCR beta chain sequence, with context. What it binds is unknown. Per the germline V gene, CDR1 is SNHLY and CDR2 is FYNNEI. This CDR3 is built from 14 residues. Trimming shortened V by 6 bases and J by 7 bases, and 16 bases separated the two germline ends. This specimen comes from a study of Tregs in tolerant kidney transplant recipients. Study context: A 3-day belatacept mixed lymphocyte reaction, sometimes plus 5-day graft donor restimulation, preceded CD4+CD25+CD127- sorting. Antibodies separated recipient from donor cells. Overall study findings and caveats: Activated donor B cell expansion appeared to reveal the most relevant donor-specific TCRbeta repertoire. Validation in larger populations is needed because few patients were studied.

Using immunoSEQ multiplex PCR, the repertoire was profiled, and TCRdb retains in-frame clones only, with some absent. The top ten clones hold 3% to 3.5% of a sample with approximately 19,000 clones, 65% of them seen once. V usage is TRBV2 and J usage is TRBJ1-5; D uncertain. The sequenced sample was Tregs from blood cultured with allogeneic cells. The sequence was collected from a human donor in good health. Written as DNA, the CDR3 is TGTGCCAGCAGCCCCACTACTGTGCTACAGCCCCAGCATTTT. It yields the protein CASSPTTVLQPQHF.